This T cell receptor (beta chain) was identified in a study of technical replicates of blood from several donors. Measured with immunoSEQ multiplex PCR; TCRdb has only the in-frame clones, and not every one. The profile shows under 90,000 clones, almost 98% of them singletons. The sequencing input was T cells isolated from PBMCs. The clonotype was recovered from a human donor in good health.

The CDR3 is CAISHDTGEETQYF. Here the CDR3 DNA reads TGTGCCATCAGCCATGATACAGGGGAAGAGACCCAGTACTTC. The chain recombines TRBV10-3 with TRBJ2-5; 7 positions match TRBD1. CDR1 ENHRY and CDR2 SYGVKD come from the germline V gene. This CDR3 is built from 14 residues. V lost 6 bases and J lost 3; bases outside the gene matches: 7.